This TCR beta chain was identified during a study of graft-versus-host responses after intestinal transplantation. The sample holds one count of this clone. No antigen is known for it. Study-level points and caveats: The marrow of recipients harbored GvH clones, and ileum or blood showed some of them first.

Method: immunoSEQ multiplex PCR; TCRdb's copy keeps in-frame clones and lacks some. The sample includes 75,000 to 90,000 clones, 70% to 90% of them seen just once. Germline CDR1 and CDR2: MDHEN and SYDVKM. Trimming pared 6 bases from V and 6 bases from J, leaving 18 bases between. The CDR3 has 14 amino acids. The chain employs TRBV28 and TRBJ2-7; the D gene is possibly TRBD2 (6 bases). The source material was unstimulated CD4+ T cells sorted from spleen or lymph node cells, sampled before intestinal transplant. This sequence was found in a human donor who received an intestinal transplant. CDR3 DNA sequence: TGTGCCAGCAGCCTCGCGGGGCCTGCGAGCGAGCAGTACTTC. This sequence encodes CASSLAGPASEQYF.